This TCR beta chain comes out of a study of blood T cells in healthy people across ages. Points from the study as a whole: Per million T cells, TCR beta diversity dropped roughly linearly as age increased.

This clonotype has a count of ten or more. What it binds is not known. A second PCR, run for about 6 to 11 cycles, used a sample-barcoded 5' primer plus a J-beta primer mix. TCRdb analysed the 5' RACE reads with MiXCR anew, one entry per CDR3 protein. The sample has about 1,800,000 distinct CDR3 sequences, under 30% seen once. Per germline, CDR1 DFQATT and CDR2 SNEGSKA (reference sequence). The CDR3 extends over 14 amino acids. V gave up 6 bases and J gave up 4 bases, with 16 bases separating them. The sequence came from a woman in her 30s in good health. V and J are TRBV20-1 and TRBJ2-1; TRBD1 might be the D (6 bases). The sequencing sample was made of blood. CDR3 nucleotides: TGCAGTGCCAACCCGGCCCAGGGGTACAATGAGCAGTTCTTC. It yields the protein CSANPAQGYNEQFF.